These 30 T cell receptor beta chains came from one sample sequenced in a study of T-cell memory formation after mild COVID-19. From the 5' RACE reads, TCRdb called clonotypes with MiXCR, one entry per CDR3 protein. The repertoire consists of some 410,000 distinct CDR3 sequences, with 23% occurring once and the leading ten covering roughly 13%. The sequencing sample was made of PBMCs or a T cell subset sorted from them (not recorded which). Receptor source: an adult woman who had mild COVID-19 (a few samples of this study predate the infection). Cell type and time point are not known.

This clonotype was detected a few times. The gene calls are TRBV7-9 and TRBJ2-6, with 7 nucleotides matching TRBD2. Germline CDR1 SEHNR, CDR2 FQNEAQ (reference sequence). This CDR3 spans 17 amino acids. J was trimmed by 1 base and V by 0 bases; bases with no gene match: 3. The CDR3, as DNA: TGTGCCAGCAGCTTAGCGGGAGGGGATTCTGGGGCCAACGTCCTGACTTTC. This codes for CASSLAGGDSGANVLTF.

This clonotype was detected a few times. The gene calls are TRBV21-1 and TRBJ1-3. TRBV21-1 counts as a pseudogene. The CDR3 runs 17 residues. CDR3 nucleotide sequence: TGTGCCAGCAGCAGAGCCTTGGGAGTACTGACTGGAAACACCATATATTTT. Translation: CASSRALGVLTGNTIYF.

This clonotype occurred a few times. V usage is TRBV7-6 and J usage is TRBJ2-3; D is possibly TRBD1 or TRBD2 (5 bases each). This CDR3 comprises 14 residues. V was clipped by 5 bases and J by 3 bases, with 12 bases between them. Germline lookup yields CDR1 SGHVS and CDR2 FNYEAQ. This CDR3 reads CASSANGGTDTQYF. In DNA, the CDR3 is TGTGCCAGCAGCGCTAATGGGGGAACAGATACGCAGTATTTT.

This clonotype was observed a handful of times. V gene TRBV7-9 combines with J gene TRBJ1-1; 7 bases are shared with TRBD1. The ends lost 5 bases at V and 2 bases at J; junction bases unmatched: 11. CDR3 length: 16 residues. The germline V gene encodes CDR1 SEHNR and CDR2 FQNEAQ (reference sequence). The CDR3 nucleotides read TGTGCCAGCAGCCCTTTCGTCGGGACAGCTAACACTGAAGCTTTCTTT. This gives the protein CASSPFVGTANTEAFF.

This clonotype was found a few times. The chain combines TRBV7-2 with TRBJ2-7; 8 nucleotides match TRBD2. Per germline, CDR1 SGHTA and CDR2 FQGNSA. The CDR3 is 16 residues long. The V gene end was trimmed by 6 bases and the J gene end by 6 bases; junction bases not matched to a gene: 16. The CDR3 loop reads CASRQDGGRFRGEQYF. The CDR3 DNA sequence: TGTGCCAGCAGGCAGGACGGCGGGAGGTTCCGGGGCGAGCAGTACTTC.

The chain employs TRBV12-3 or TRBV12-4 and TRBJ2-7, with TRBD1 matching over 9 bases. V dropped 5 bases and J dropped 5; count of bases not matched to a gene: 7. This CDR3 has 14 residues. CDR3 DNA sequence: TGTGCCAGCAGTGTGGGGACAGGGAACAACGAGCAGTACTTC. It yields the protein CASSVGTGNNEQYF.

V is TRBV7-2 and J is TRBJ1-1, with D possibly matching TRBD1 (5 bases). V was clipped by 3 bases and J by 5 bases, with 16 bases between them. CDR1 is SGHTA, CDR2 FQGNSA, per germline. The CDR3 has 15 residues. CDR3 region: CASSFHPQVATEAFF. In DNA form, the CDR3 reads TGTGCCAGCAGCTTTCACCCACAGGTGGCAACTGAAGCTTTCTTT. Full variable domain (remainder filled in from reference TRBV7-2 and TRBJ1-1): GAGVSQSPSNKVTEKGKDVELRCDPISGHTALYWYRQSLGQGLEFLIYFQGNSAPDKSGLPSDRFSAERTGGSVSTLTIQRTQQEDSAVYLCASSFHPQVATEAFFGQGTRLTVV.

The V and J genes are TRBV12-3 or TRBV12-4 and TRBJ2-1, with D perhaps TRBD1 or TRBD2 (5 bases each). CDR3 length: 18 residues. V was trimmed by 4 bases and J by 3 bases, leaving 22 bases between them. The chain's CDR3 is CASSWNRGRTSLYNEQFF. In DNA form, the CDR3 reads TGTGCCAGCAGTTGGAACCGGGGCCGGACCTCGCTCTACAATGAGCAGTTCTTC.

This rearrangement joins TRBV5-1 to TRBJ2-1, with TRBD1 matching 8 bases. V trimming: 1 base; J trimming: 8 bases; junction bases outside the gene matches: 8. From germline, CDR1 is SGHRS and CDR2 YFSETQ. This CDR3 contains 15 residues. In DNA, the CDR3 is TGCGCCAGCAGCTTGCCCAGGGGGCAGGGGGATGAGCAGTTCTTC. Protein product: CASSLPRGQGDEQFF.

This clonotype was seen more than once but under ten times. One end of the junction is discordant with germline, which a read error may explain. This chain links TRBV7-7 with TRBJ2-1; TRBD2 matches at 7 bases. The germline gives CDR1 SSHAT, CDR2 FNYEAQ (reference sequence). This CDR3 contains 13 residues. The CDR3 nucleotides read TGTGCTAGCAGCTTAGCGGGCACAGCCGAGCAGTTCTTC. This sequence encodes CASSLAGTAEQFF.

This clonotype has more than one count but fewer than ten. The J gene is TRBJ2-2, the V gene TRBV28; D is unclear. This CDR3 has 16 amino acids. The germline V gene encodes CDR1 MDHEN and CDR2 SYDVKM. V lost 3 bases to trimming and J lost 0 bases, with 11 bases between them. For the CDR3, the DNA is TGTGCCAGCAGTTTCTCTCTCCCCGCGAACACCGGGGAGCTGTTTTTT. Its protein product is CASSFSLPANTGELFF.

The gene calls are TRBV5-1 and TRBJ2-5; 7 nucleotides match TRBD1. The CDR3 spans 16 residues. Germline values: CDR1 SGHRS, CDR2 YFSETQ. The V gene end was trimmed by 0 bases and the J gene end by 2 bases; junction bases not matched to a gene: 7. The CDR3 here is CASSLGDSLGQETQYF. CDR3 sequence (DNA): TGCGCCAGCAGCTTGGGGGACAGCTTAGGACAAGAGACCCAGTACTTC.

The chain carries TRBV20-1 and TRBJ2-7, with 9 bases lining up with TRBD1. Germline lookup yields CDR1 DFQATT and CDR2 SNEGSKA (reference sequence). Trimming took 6 bases from V and 6 from J; bases not matched to a gene: 6. This CDR3 comprises 12 residues. The CDR3 DNA reads as TGCAGTGCACCGGGACAGGGACGCGAGCAGTACTTC. Translating it yields CSAPGQGREQYF.

This clonotype came up a few times. At one end the junction does not follow the germline gene, possibly because of a read error. V and J are TRBV7-7 and TRBJ2-1; 10 bases are shared with TRBD2. Germline V gives CDR1 SSHAT, CDR2 FNYEAQ (reference sequence). This CDR3 has 16 residues. This CDR3 is CASSLELAGVYNEQFF. In DNA form, the CDR3 reads TGTGCTAGCAGCTTAGAGCTAGCGGGAGTGTACAATGAGCAGTTCTTC.

A few counts support this clonotype. V usage is TRBV20-1 and J usage is TRBJ1-2, with unresolved D. The CDR3 extends over 11 amino acids. V lost 0 bases and J lost 6, with 5 bases in between. In germline, CDR1 is DFQATT, CDR2 SNEGSKA (reference sequence). Written as DNA, the CDR3 is TGCAGTGCTAGAGAGGTGGATGGCTACACCTTC. This translates into CSAREVDGYTF.

The chain combines TRBV14 with TRBJ2-2, with 9 bases fitting TRBD1. The germline V gene has CDR1 SGHDN and CDR2 FVKESK. J lost 3 bases, V lost 4 bases, and 15 bases had no gene match. There are 19 residues in the CDR3. DNA of the CDR3: TGTGCCAGCAGCCCATTCCACGGGACAGGGTTAATACACACCGGGGAGCTGTTTTTT. Amino acids: CASSPFHGTGLIHTGELFF.

This clonotype was picked up many times. The V gene is TRBV29-1, the J gene TRBJ2-2; the D is unclear. Per germline, CDR1 SQVTM and CDR2 ANQGSEA. This CDR3 has 11 residues. Trimming took 3 bases from V and 1 from J, leaving 0 bases between them. This CDR3 reads CSVENTGELFF. Written as DNA, the CDR3 is TGCAGCGTTGAGAACACCGGGGAGCTGTTTTTT.

The rearrangement links TRBV7-8 to TRBJ1-2, with 8 bases matching TRBD1. V lost 5 bases and J lost 2; bases outside the gene matches: 7. Germline V gene data show CDR1 as SGHVS and CDR2 as FQNEAQ. This CDR3 is built from 15 residues. Here the CDR3 reads CASSPKTGVNYGYTF. The CDR3 bases are TGTGCCAGCAGCCCCAAGACAGGGGTCAACTATGGCTACACCTTC.

Only a few counts were recorded for this clonotype. The chain is built from TRBV5-6 and TRBJ2-5, with 15 bases lining up with TRBD2. Germline V gives CDR1 SGHDT, CDR2 YYEEEE. V dropped 6 bases and J dropped 5; count of bases not matched to a gene: 14. This CDR3 spans 18 amino acids. The CDR3 protein is CASIPSWTSGRARETQYF. Here the CDR3 DNA reads TGTGCCAGCATCCCTTCCTGGACTAGCGGGAGGGCCAGGGAGACCCAGTACTTC.

The chain is built from TRBV7-8 and TRBJ1-5; unclear D gene. The germline V gene has CDR1 SGHVS and CDR2 FQNEAQ. This CDR3 is 16 amino acids long. V was trimmed by 5 bases and J by 0 bases, leaving 14 bases between them. CDR3 amino acids: CASSPLYENSNQPQHF. As DNA, the CDR3 is TGTGCCAGCAGCCCCTTATATGAGAATAGCAATCAGCCCCAGCATTTT.

The chain is built from TRBV5-1 and TRBJ2-2, with TRBD1 matching over 7 bases. Looked up from germline, CDR1 is SGHRS and CDR2 is YFSETQ. The CDR3 loop spans 15 amino acids. Unmatched junction bases numbered 9, after V lost 5 bases and J lost 5 bases. In DNA, the CDR3 is TGCGCCAGCAGTGCCGGGACAGCTTTAACCGGGGAGCTGTTTTTT. Translated: CASSAGTALTGELFF.

V gene TRBV27 combines with J gene TRBJ2-2, with D possibly matching TRBD1 (5 bases). The CDR3 sequence is 15 residues long. The germline gives CDR1 MNHEY, CDR2 SMNVEV (reference sequence). V lost 3 bases and J lost 3, with 11 bases in between. Here the CDR3 reads CASSFQGGDTGELFF. The DNA for the CDR3 is TGTGCCAGCAGTTTTCAGGGTGGGGACACCGGGGAGCTGTTTTTT.

The chain employs TRBV5-5 and TRBJ1-1; TRBD1 might be the D (5 bases). This CDR3 has 14 residues. The V end lost 5 bases, the J end lost 4 bases, and 15 bases lay between the germline ends. From germline, CDR1 is SGHKS and CDR2 YYEKEE (reference sequence). CDR3: CASSRQGGATEAFF. The DNA of the CDR3 is TGTGCCAGCAGTCGCCAGGGTGGGGCCACTGAAGCTTTCTTT.

Only a few counts were recorded for this clonotype. The chain is built from TRBV11-3 and TRBJ2-2, with TRBD2 matching 8 bases. Germline lookup yields CDR1 SGHNT and CDR2 YENEEA. With 10 bases clipped from V and 2 bases from J, the junction kept 6 bases outside the gene matches. This CDR3 comprises 14 residues. CDR3 residues: CATRAGANTGELFF. The CDR3 nucleotides are TGTGCCACTCGAGCGGGGGCCAACACCGGGGAGCTGTTTTTT.

The V call is TRBV11-2, the J call TRBJ2-5; 8 positions agree with TRBD2. This CDR3 is 15 amino acids long. The germline gives CDR1 SGHAT, CDR2 FQNNGV. With V trimmed by 4 bases and J by 4 bases, 8 bases remained unmatched. The CDR3 reads CASSSRAGGLETQYF. CDR3 nucleotide sequence: TGTGCCAGCAGCTCCAGGGCGGGGGGTTTAGAGACCCAGTACTTC.

CDR3 protein: CASSSGGSYNEQFF. The CDR3 nucleotides are TGTGCCAGCAGTTCGGGGGGCAGCTACAATGAGCAGTTCTTC. The chain couples TRBV12-3 or TRBV12-4 to TRBJ2-1; D is possibly TRBD2 (7 bases). The CDR3 consists of 14 residues. The germline V and J ends were trimmed by 4 bases and 3 bases, with 10 bases remaining between them.

This chain uses TRBV9 with TRBJ1-5; no clear D gene. With 0 bases removed from V and 3 bases from J, the gap between germline ends came to 10 bases. CDR3 size: 15 residues. Germline lookup yields CDR1 SGDLS and CDR2 YYNGEE. The CDR3 DNA reads as TGTGCCAGCAGCGTAGACCCCCTTGTCAATCAGCCCCAGCATTTT. Protein product: CASSVDPLVNQPQHF.

The chain links TRBV7-9 to TRBJ1-2; no clear D gene. The CDR3 is made up of 13 amino acids. Deletions cut 5 bases from V and 2 bases from J, with 9 bases between. Germline V gene data show CDR1 as SEHNR and CDR2 as FQNEAQ (reference sequence). The CDR3 reads CASSLRRNYGYTF. CDR3 bases: TGTGCCAGCAGCCTGAGGCGGAACTATGGCTACACCTTC. The full variable domain, in which reference TRBV7-9 and TRBJ1-2 provide the parts outside the CDR3, is DTGVSQNPRHKITKRGQNVTFRCDPISEHNRLYWYRQTLGQGPEFLTYFQNEAQLEKSRLLSDRFSAERPKGSFSTLEIQRTEQGDSAMYLCASSLRRNYGYTFGSGTRLTVV.

This clonotype was counted a few times. The chain employs TRBV7-8 and TRBJ2-5; 10 bases match TRBD2. Germline CDR1 reads SGHVS; CDR2 reads FQNEAQ. The V segment lost 1 base and the J segment 4 bases; nucleotides outside the gene matches: 6. The CDR3 loop spans 16 amino acids. Here the CDR3 reads CASSLGLAGVPETQYF. The CDR3 bases are TGTGCCAGCAGCTTAGGTCTAGCGGGAGTCCCAGAGACCCAGTACTTC.

The CDR3 DNA is TGCGCCAGTATGACAGGGAACTACTACAATGAGCAGTTCTTC. Its translation: CASMTGNYYNEQFF. V and J are TRBV5-1 and TRBJ2-1, with TRBD1 matching over 7 bases. This CDR3 has 14 residues. Germline CDR1 SGHRS, CDR2 YFSETQ. V lost 8 bases and J lost 3; bases outside the gene matches: 8. The whole variable domain, remainder taken from reference TRBV5-1 and TRBJ2-1, is KAGVTQTPRYLIKTRGQQVTLSCSPISGHRSVSWYQQTPGQGLQFLFEYFSETQRNKGNFPGRFSGRQFSNSRSEMNVSTLELGDSALYLCASMTGNYYNEQFFGPGTRLTVL.